These 3 T cell receptor beta chains came from one sample sequenced in a study of blood T cell repertoires in COVID-19 (dated by TCRdb to 2018 to 2021). Libraries were made using the immunoSEQ multiplex PCR assay. The source is immuneACCESS, and TCRdb retained only in-frame sequences with V and J called. Part of the clones is not carried over; for the studies checked, unresolved V genes explain less than half of this, and the remainder is unexplained. The sample table lists over 150,000 clones, approximately 80% of them with a count of one. Together, the top ten hold 6.5% to 9% of the sample. Sequenced input: peripheral blood. The receptors come from a woman aged 40 to 49 with COVID-19, enrolled during active disease.

V gene TRBV11-2 combines with J gene TRBJ2-3, with TRBD2 matching over 11 bases. Germline trimming cut 4 bases from V and 0 bases from J; bases unmatched to any gene: 3. Germline V CDR1 and CDR2: SGHAT, FQNNGV. The CDR3 has 16 residues. The CDR3 sequence: CASSSTSGVSTDTQYF. The CDR3 DNA is TGTGCCAGCAGCTCGACTAGCGGGGTTAGCACAGATACGCAGTATTTT.

This clone was detected once. This chain uses TRBV28 with TRBJ1-4; 7 bases fit TRBD1. J gave up 5 bases and V 2 bases, and 8 bases lay outside the gene matches. This CDR3 has 16 amino acids. CDR1 MDHEN and CDR2 SYDVKM come from the germline V gene. The CDR3 region has the DNA TGTGCCAGCAGTTTAGCGACAGGGCCTCAGAATGAAAAACTGTTTTTT. Its protein product is CASSLATGPQNEKLFF.

Only one count was recorded for this clone. The chain employs TRBV6-6 and TRBJ1-1; D unresolved. Per the germline V gene, CDR1 is MNHNY and CDR2 is SVGAGI (reference sequence). CDR3 length: 14 amino acids. Trimming removed 8 bases from V and 3 bases from J, with 16 bases in between. CDR3 loop: CASGSRISDTEAFF. The CDR3 DNA follows: TGTGCCAGCGGATCGAGGATCAGTGACACTGAAGCTTTCTTT.